The rows below give T cell receptor beta chains drawn from one sample of a study of regulatory T cells in long-lasting Graves disease. A single record per CDR3 protein comes from TCRdb applying MiXCR to the multiplex PCR reads. The top ten hold 29% of the sample, which has 300,000 to 350,000 distinct CDR3 sequences, about 20% seen once. The sequencing here drew on peripheral blood mononuclear cells (PBMCs), taken when the disease was refractory, from a patient treated with antithyroid drugs. The receptors here all came from a female donor with Graves disease. Both conserved end residues are part of each CDR3. The D gene is left open where the match is weak.

-	TRBV19	TRBJ2-5	CASSPGGGERSQYF
TRBD1	TRBV20-1	TRBJ1-2	CSARDDRGGYGYTF
-	TRBV6-1	TRBJ2-7	CASGFSGSYEQYF
TRBD2	TRBV11-2	TRBJ2-7	CASSPWLAGYEQYF
TRBD2	TRBV5-1	TRBJ2-5	CASSLKGLDLYQETQYF
-	TRBV29-1	TRBJ2-5	CSVGVPQQETQYF
TRBD2	TRBV27	TRBJ2-4	CASSSASSGGLQYF
-	TRBV12-3/TRBV12-4	TRBJ1-2	CASSYRDEGYTF
-	TRBV14	TRBJ2-5	CASSQASLGTQYF
-	TRBV11-2	TRBJ2-4	CASTMGSWGAKNIQYF
-	TRBV6-1	TRBJ1-2	CASVKGGGRNYGYTF
TRBD1	TRBV30	TRBJ1-2	CAWSIGTGGFGYGYTF
-	TRBV28	TRBJ2-1	CASKAPYNEQFF
-	TRBV11-2	TRBJ2-6	CASSSAGYAANVLTF
-	TRBV4-2	TRBJ1-1	CASSQDWGVGTEAFF
-	TRBV24-1	TRBJ2-7	CATSQSEWPYEQYF
TRBD2	TRBV7-9	TRBJ2-5	CASSSQAGWEREQETQYF
-	TRBV7-2	TRBJ2-7	CASSFGQASYEQYF
-	TRBV28	TRBJ2-4	CASSLWGARTPAKNIQYF
-	TRBV29-1	TRBJ2-1	CSVVLLQNEQFF
-	TRBV18	TRBJ2-5	CASSPPVGETQYF
TRBD1	TRBV27	TRBJ1-2	CASSPPWRGLVNYGYTF
-	TRBV28	TRBJ2-2	CASRPGLFANTGELFF